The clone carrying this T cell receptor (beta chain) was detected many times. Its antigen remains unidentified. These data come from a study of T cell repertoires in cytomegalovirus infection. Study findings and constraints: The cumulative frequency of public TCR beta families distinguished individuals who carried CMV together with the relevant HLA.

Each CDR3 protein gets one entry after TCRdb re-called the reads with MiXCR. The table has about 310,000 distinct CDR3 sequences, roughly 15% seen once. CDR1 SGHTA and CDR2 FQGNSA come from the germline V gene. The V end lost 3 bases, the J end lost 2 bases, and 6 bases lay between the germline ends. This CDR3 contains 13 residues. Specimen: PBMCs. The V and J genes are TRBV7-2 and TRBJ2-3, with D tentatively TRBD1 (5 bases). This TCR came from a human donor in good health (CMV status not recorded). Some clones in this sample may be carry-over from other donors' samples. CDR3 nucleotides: TGTGCCAGCAGCTTCAGGGTCACAGATACGCAGTATTTT. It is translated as CASSFRVTDTQYF.